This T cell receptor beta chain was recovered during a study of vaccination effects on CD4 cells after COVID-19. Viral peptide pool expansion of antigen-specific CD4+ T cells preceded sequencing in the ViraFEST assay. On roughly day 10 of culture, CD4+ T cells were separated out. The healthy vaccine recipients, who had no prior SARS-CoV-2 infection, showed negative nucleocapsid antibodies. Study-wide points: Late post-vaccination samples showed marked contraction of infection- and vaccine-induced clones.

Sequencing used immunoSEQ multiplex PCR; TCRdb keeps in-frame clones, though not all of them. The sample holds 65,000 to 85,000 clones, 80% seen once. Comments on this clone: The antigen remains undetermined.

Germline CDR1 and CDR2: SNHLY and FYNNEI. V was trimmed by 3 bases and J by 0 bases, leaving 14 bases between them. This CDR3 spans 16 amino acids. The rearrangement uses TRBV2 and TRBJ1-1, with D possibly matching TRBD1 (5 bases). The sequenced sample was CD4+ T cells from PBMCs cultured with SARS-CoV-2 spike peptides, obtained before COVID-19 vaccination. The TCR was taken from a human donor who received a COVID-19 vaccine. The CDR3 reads CASSDPRQKMNTEAFF. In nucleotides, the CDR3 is TGTGCCAGCAGTGACCCACGACAGAAGATGAACACTGAAGCTTTCTTT.